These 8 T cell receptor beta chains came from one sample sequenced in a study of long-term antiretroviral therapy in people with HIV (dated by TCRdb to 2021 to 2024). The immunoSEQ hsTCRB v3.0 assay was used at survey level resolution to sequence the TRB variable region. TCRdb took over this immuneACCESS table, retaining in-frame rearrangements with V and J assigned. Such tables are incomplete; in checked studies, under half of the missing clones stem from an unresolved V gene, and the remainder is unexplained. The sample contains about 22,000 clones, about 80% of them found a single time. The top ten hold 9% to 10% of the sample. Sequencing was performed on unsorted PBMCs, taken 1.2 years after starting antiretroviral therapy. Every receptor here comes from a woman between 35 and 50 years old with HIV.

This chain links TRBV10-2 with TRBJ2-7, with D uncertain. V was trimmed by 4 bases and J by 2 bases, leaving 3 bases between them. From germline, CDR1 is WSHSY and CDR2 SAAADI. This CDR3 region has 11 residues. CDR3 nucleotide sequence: TGCGCCAGCAGTGTAACCTACGAGCAGTACTTC. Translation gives CASSVTYEQYF.

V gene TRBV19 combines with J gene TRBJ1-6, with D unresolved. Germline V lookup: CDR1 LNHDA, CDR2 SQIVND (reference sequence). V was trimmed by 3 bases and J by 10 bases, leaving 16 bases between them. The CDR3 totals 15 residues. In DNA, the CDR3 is TGTGCCAGTAGTATTAGTGGGCTAGAGGACTCACCCCTCCACTTT. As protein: CASSISGLEDSPLHF.

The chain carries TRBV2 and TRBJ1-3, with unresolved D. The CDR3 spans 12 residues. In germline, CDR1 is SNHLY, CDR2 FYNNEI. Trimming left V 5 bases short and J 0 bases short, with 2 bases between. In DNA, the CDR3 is TGTGCCAGCAGTTACTCTGGAAACACCATATATTTT. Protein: CASSYSGNTIYF.

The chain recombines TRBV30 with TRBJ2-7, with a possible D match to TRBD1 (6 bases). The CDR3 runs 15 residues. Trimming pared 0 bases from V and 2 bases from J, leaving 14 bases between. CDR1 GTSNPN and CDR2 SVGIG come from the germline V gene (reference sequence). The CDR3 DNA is TGTGCCTGGAGTGTAGTTTTAGGACAGACCTACGAGCAGTACTTC. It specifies CAWSVVLGQTYEQYF.

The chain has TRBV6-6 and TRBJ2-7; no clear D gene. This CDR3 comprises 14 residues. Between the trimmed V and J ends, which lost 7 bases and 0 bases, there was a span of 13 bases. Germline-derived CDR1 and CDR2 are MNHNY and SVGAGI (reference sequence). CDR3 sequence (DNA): TGTGCCAGCAAGTTACGTTACAACTCCTACGAGCAGTACTTC. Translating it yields CASKLRYNSYEQYF.

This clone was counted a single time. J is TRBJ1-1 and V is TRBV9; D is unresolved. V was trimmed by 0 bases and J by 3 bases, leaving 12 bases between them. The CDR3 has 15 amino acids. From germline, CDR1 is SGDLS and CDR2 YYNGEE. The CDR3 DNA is TGTGCCAGCAGCGTAGATGGTTTCTGGGACACTGAAGCTTTCTTT. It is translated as CASSVDGFWDTEAFF. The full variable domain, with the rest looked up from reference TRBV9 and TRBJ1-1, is DSGVTQTPKHLITATGQRVTLRCSPRSGDLSVYWYQQSLDQGLQFLIQYYNGEERAKGNILERFSAQQFPDLHSELNLSSLELGDSALYFCASSVDGFWDTEAFFGQGTRLTVV.

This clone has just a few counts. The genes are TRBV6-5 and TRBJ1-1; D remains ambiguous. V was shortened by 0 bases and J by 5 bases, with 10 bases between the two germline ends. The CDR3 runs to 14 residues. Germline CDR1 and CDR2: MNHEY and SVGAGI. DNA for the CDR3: TGTGCCAGCAGTTACTCCGGTGGGAGGACTGAAGCTTTCTTT. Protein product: CASSYSGGRTEAFF.

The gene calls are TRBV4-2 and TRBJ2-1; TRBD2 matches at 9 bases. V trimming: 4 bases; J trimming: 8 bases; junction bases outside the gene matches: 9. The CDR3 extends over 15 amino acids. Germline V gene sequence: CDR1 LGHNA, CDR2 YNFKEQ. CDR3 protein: CASSPYSGSRDEQFF. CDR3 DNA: TGTGCCAGCAGCCCATATAGCGGGAGTAGGGATGAGCAGTTCTTC.